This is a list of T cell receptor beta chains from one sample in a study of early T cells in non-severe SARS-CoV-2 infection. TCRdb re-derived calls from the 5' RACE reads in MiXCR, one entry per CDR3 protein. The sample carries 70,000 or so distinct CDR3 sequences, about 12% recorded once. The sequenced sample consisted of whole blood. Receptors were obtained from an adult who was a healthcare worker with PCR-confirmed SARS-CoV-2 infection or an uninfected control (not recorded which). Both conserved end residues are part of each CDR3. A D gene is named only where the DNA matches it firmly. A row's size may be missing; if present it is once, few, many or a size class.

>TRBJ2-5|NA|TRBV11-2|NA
TGTGCCAGCAGCTTAGTATATGGGGGAGAGACCCAGTACTTC
CASSLVYGGETQYF
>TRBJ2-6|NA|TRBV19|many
TGTGCCAGCACCTCCGCAGGGCGGAGGTCTGGGGCCAACGTCCTGACTTTC
CASTSAGRRSGANVLTF
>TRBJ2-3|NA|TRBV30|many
TGTGCCTGGAGCCAGCGTGAATCAGATACGCAGTATTTT
CAWSQRESDTQYF
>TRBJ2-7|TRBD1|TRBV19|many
TGTGCCAGTAGTATAGTCGGCGGGACAGGGGTATCCTACGAGCAGTACTTC
CASSIVGGTGVSYEQYF
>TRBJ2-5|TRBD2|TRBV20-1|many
TGCAGTGCCGATCAAGCGGGAGGGCCGGAGACCCAGTACTTC
CSADQAGGPETQYF
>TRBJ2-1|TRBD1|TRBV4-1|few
TGCGCCAGCAGCCAAGTAATGGGACAGGGGATAAATGAGCAGTTCTTC
CASSQVMGQGINEQFF
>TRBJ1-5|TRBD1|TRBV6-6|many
TGTGCCAGCAATAAGGACAGGGGAAATCAGCCCCAGCATTTT
CASNKDRGNQPQHF
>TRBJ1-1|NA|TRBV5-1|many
TGCGCCAGCAGCTTGTGGGACGGGAACACTGAAGCTTTCTTT
CASSLWDGNTEAFF
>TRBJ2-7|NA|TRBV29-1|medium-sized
TGCAGCGTTGAAGATGACCAGGGGGGAGACGAGCAGTACTTC
CSVEDDQGGDEQYF
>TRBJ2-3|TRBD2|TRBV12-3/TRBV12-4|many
TGTGCCAGCAGTCCGAGCGGGACGCTCGGAGATACGCAGTATTTT
CASSPSGTLGDTQYF
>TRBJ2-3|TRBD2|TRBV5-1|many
TGTGCCAGCAGTCTCGGGGGGACAGATACGCAGTATTTT
CASSLGGTDTQYF
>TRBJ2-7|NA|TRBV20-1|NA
TGCAGTGCTAGAGACGCGACTGCGGGGAAAAAATACGAGCAGTACTTC
CSARDATAGKKYEQYF
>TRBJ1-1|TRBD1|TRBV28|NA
TGTGCCAGCAGTCCAGGACAGGGAGGAACTTTCTTT
CASSPGQGGTFF
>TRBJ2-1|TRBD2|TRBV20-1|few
TGCAGTGCTAGAGATGCCCTAAGCGGGGGTTACAATGAGCAGTTCTTC
CSARDALSGGYNEQFF
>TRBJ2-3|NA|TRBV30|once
TGTGCCTGGAGTACTGGACCTAGCACAGATACGCAGTATTTT
CAWSTGPSTDTQYF
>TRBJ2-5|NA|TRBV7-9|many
TGTGCCAGCAACCCTCGAGGGGCCCAGGGCGAGACCCAGTACTTC
CASNPRGAQGETQYF
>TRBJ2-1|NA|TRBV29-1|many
TGCAGTGGGGGGAGCGTCGGGTCCTACAATGAGCAGTTCTTC
CSGGSVGSYNEQFF
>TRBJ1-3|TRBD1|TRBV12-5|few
TGTGCTAGTGGGTTAGGACAGGGGGCTTTACGTCGAGGAAACACCATATATTTT
CASGLGQGALRRGNTIYF
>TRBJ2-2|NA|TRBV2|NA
TGTGCCAGCAGTAAGGACGGCACCGGGGAGCTGTTTTTT
CASSKDGTGELFF
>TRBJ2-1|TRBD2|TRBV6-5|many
TGTGCCAGCGGCTTTCGTACTAGCGGGGTTGGTGAGCAGTTCTTC
CASGFRTSGVGEQFF
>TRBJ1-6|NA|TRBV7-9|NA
TGTGCCAGCAGCCTAGGGGGGAATTCACCCCTCCACTTT
CASSLGGNSPLHF
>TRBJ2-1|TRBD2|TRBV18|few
TGTGCCAGCTCACCAGCTTCGGGACTAGCGGGAGGTGAGCAGTTCTTC
CASSPASGLAGGEQFF
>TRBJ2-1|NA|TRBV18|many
TGTGCCAGCTCACCTACAGGGTCGAATGAGCAGTTCTTC
CASSPTGSNEQFF
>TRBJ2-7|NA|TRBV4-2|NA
TGTGCCAGCAGCCAATACTCAACCCGGAACGAGCAGTACTTC
CASSQYSTRNEQYF
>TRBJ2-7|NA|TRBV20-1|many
TGCAGTGCTTTGACTAGCTACGAGCAGTACTTC
CSALTSYEQYF
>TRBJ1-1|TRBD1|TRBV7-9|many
TGTGCCAGCAGCCCCGTAGGAGGGGGCGACACTGAAGCTTTCTTT
CASSPVGGGDTEAFF
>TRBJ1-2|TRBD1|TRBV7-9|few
TGTGCCAGCAGCCCGGCGCGGAGACAGGGGGAGGGCTATGGCTACACCTTC
CASSPARRQGEGYGYTF
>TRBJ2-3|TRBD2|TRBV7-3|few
TGTGCCAGCAGCTCAGTAGCGGGAGGGGGAGATACGCAGTATTTT
CASSSVAGGGDTQYF